The 22 T cell receptor beta chains given below trace back to one sample, sequenced in a study of T-cell reconstitution after alpha-beta-depleted transplantation in children. During its preparation, the TCRbeta library received unique molecular identifiers. TCRdb passed the PCR reads through MiXCR, listing each CDR3 protein once. Of tens of thousands of distinct CDR3 sequences listed, 52% are singletons. The specimen was peripheral blood, collected before TCRalphabeta/CD19-depleted stem cell transplant. These receptors originate from a boy younger than two with SCID, due to receive a stem cell transplant.

This clonotype was recorded a few times. The rearrangement links TRBV6-1 to TRBJ2-7; D remains unclear. The CDR3 sequence is 14 residues long. Trimming took off 3 bases at V and 0 bases at J, with 9 bases between the two ends. Germline V CDR1 and CDR2: MNHNS, SASEGT. CDR3 sequence reads: CASSEQWGSYEQYF. As DNA, the CDR3 is TGTGCCAGCAGTGAGCAGTGGGGCTCCTACGAGCAGTACTTC.

This clonotype was counted ten times or more. This sequence joins TRBV12-3 or TRBV12-4 and TRBJ2-5; 7 nucleotides line up with TRBD2. This CDR3 spans 15 amino acids. Trimming at V came to 4 bases and at J to 0 bases, leaving 5 bases not matched to a gene. The CDR3 loop reads CASSSSGTNQETQYF. The DNA for the CDR3 is TGTGCCAGCAGTTCCTCCGGGACTAACCAAGAGACCCAGTACTTC.

The rearrangement uses TRBV20-1 and TRBJ2-1, with D perhaps matching TRBD2 (7 bases). From germline, CDR1 is DFQATT and CDR2 SNEGSKA (reference sequence). The length of the CDR3 is 18 residues. Trimming left V 5 bases short and J 3 bases short, with 26 bases between. The CDR3 is CSAPLPLTGRVVYNEQFF. For the CDR3, the DNA is TGCAGTGCTCCACTCCCTTTAACAGGGAGGGTGGTCTACAATGAGCAGTTCTTC.

This clonotype was seen just once. The chain couples TRBV5-1 to TRBJ2-6; tentative D call: TRBD1 (5 bases). The CDR3 length is 17 residues. Trimming took 4 bases from V and 4 from J, leaving 18 bases between them. Germline CDR1 and CDR2: SGHRS and YFSETQ. The CDR3 loop reads CASSKAGSPLGANVLTF. The CDR3 DNA reads as TGCGCCAGCAGCAAGGCAGGGTCCCCCTTGGGGGCCAACGTCCTGACTTTC.

This clonotype has a handful of counts. The rearrangement joins TRBV11-3 to TRBJ2-1; 10 bases align to TRBD2. Per germline, CDR1 SGHNT and CDR2 YENEEA. The CDR3 is made up of 15 amino acids. With V trimmed by 0 bases and J by 4 bases, 0 bases remained unmatched. The CDR3 loop reads CASSLDSGGYNEQFF. CDR3 DNA: TGTGCCAGCAGCTTAGATAGCGGGGGGTACAATGAGCAGTTCTTC.

V gene TRBV7-9 combines with J gene TRBJ2-3; TRBD2 matches at 7 bases. Losses at the gene ends were 5 bases for V and 0 bases for J; bases not matched to a gene: 11. Germline values: CDR1 SEHNR, CDR2 FQNEAQ (reference sequence). This CDR3 has 17 amino acids. This CDR3 reads CASSRAVGGSSTDTQYF. CDR3 sequence (DNA): TGTGCCAGCAGCAGAGCCGTCGGGGGGTCTAGCACAGATACGCAGTATTTT.

The V gene is TRBV5-8, the J gene TRBJ2-7; D possibly corresponds to TRBD2 (6 bases). Germline V gene sequence: CDR1 SGHTS, CDR2 YDEGEE. V dropped 9 bases and J dropped 6 bases, with 22 bases sitting between them. The CDR3 runs 14 residues. The CDR3 DNA follows: TGTGCCATCGGCCCTGGGCGGGGTCTCCCCGAGCAGTACTTC. This sequence encodes CAIGPGRGLPEQYF.

The chain employs TRBV27 and TRBJ1-6; 8 bases are a match to TRBD1. J lost 10 bases, V lost 3 bases, and 8 bases had no gene match. CDR1 and CDR2 from the germline V gene are MNHEY and SMNVEV (reference sequence). This CDR3 region has 15 residues. CDR3 DNA: TGTGCCAGCAGTTTGACGACAGGGGAAAAATCACCCCTCCACTTT. The encoded protein is CASSLTTGEKSPLHF.

V usage is TRBV20-1 and J usage is TRBJ1-4, with D perhaps matching TRBD1 (5 bases). The CDR3 consists of 15 residues. Deletions cut 5 bases from V and 8 bases from J, with 21 bases between. CDR1 and CDR2 (germline): DFQATT, SNEGSKA (reference sequence). CDR3 sequence reads: CSAGDVGRDEEKLFF. CDR3 sequence (DNA): TGCAGTGCTGGGGATGTAGGTAGGGACGAGGAAAAACTGTTTTTT.

CDR3 sequence reads: CASSLTGGKGNQPQHF. The DNA of the CDR3 is TGCGCCAGCAGCTTGACAGGGGGTAAGGGCAATCAGCCCCAGCATTTT. V usage is TRBV5-1 and J usage is TRBJ1-5; 8 bases fit TRBD1. V shed 1 base, J shed 2 bases, and the junction held 5 bases outside the gene matches. This CDR3 spans 16 amino acids. Per germline, CDR1 SGHRS and CDR2 YFSETQ.

The chain uses TRBV5-1 and TRBJ2-7; 9 positions match TRBD1. Trimming cost V 3 bases and J 2 bases; bases outside gene matches: 6. CDR1 SGHRS and CDR2 YFSETQ come from the germline V gene. This CDR3 region has 15 residues. CDR3 sequence (DNA): TGCGCCAGCAGCTGGGGGGACAGGGCAGCCTACGAGCAGTACTTC. Protein sequence: CASSWGDRAAYEQYF.

This clonotype was seen a handful of times. The chain uses TRBV20-1 and TRBJ2-2; a possible D gene is TRBD2 (5 bases). The CDR3 is 12 residues long. Germline assignment: CDR1 DFQATT and CDR2 SNEGSKA (reference sequence). Trimming cost V 6 bases and J 6 bases, with 11 bases left between them. The CDR3 DNA reads TGCAGTGCCCCTAGCTTCCCCGGGGAGCTGTTTTTT. Translated, it gives CSAPSFPGELFF.

This clonotype was picked up a small number of times. The genes are TRBV19 and TRBJ1-2; D not certain. This CDR3 contains 13 residues. Germline V gene sequence: CDR1 LNHDA, CDR2 SQIVND (reference sequence). Trimming cost V 6 bases and J 8 bases, with 16 bases left between them. In DNA form, the CDR3 reads TGTGCCAGTAGCCCGGAAGCTATTAGGGGCTACACCTTC. It codes for CASSPEAIRGYTF.

The J gene is TRBJ1-1, the V gene TRBV5-1; D perhaps matches TRBD1 (6 bases). The CDR3 has 15 residues. Looked up from germline, CDR1 is SGHRS and CDR2 is YFSETQ. Trimming took off 8 bases at V and 1 base at J, with 18 bases between the two ends. The CDR3 nucleotides read TGCGCCAGTAGGGGGTACAGGGAGGGGAACACTGAAGCTTTCTTT. Protein product: CASRGYREGNTEAFF. Based on the CDR3 plus reference TRBV5-1 and TRBJ1-1, the full variable domain is KAGVTQTPRYLIKTRGQQVTLSCSPISGHRSVSWYQQTPGQGLQFLFEYFSETQRNKGNFPGRFSGRQFSNSRSEMNVSTLELGDSALYLCASRGYREGNTEAFFGQGTRLTVV.

The sample holds a few counts of this clonotype. This sequence joins TRBV5-1 and TRBJ2-7, with D possibly called TRBD1 or TRBD2 (5 bases each). V lost 4 bases, J lost 0 bases, and 11 bases lay in between. CDR1 and CDR2 from the germline V gene are SGHRS and YFSETQ. This CDR3 spans 14 amino acids. The CDR3 coding sequence is TGCGCCAGCAGCCCCGGGACGTTCTCCTACGAGCAGTACTTC. This sequence encodes CASSPGTFSYEQYF.

The gene calls are TRBV12-3 or TRBV12-4 and TRBJ2-2; D might be TRBD1 (6 bases). V lost 7 bases and J lost 1, with 10 bases in between. The CDR3 is 14 residues long. DNA for the CDR3: TGTGCCAGCACCCCGGACAGGAACACCGGGGAGCTGTTTTTT. It is translated as CASTPDRNTGELFF.

The rearrangement links TRBV7-9 to TRBJ2-7, with 12 bases aligning to TRBD2. The trim removed 6 bases at V and 4 bases at J, leaving 1 base unmatched. Germline V gene data show CDR1 as SEHNR and CDR2 as FQNEAQ (reference sequence). CDR3 size: 13 residues. The CDR3 sequence: CASRGTSGYEQYF. In DNA, the CDR3 is TGTGCCAGCAGAGGGACTAGCGGGTACGAGCAGTACTTC.

The rearrangement links TRBV18 to TRBJ2-2; 9 bases match TRBD1. V trimming: 1 base; J trimming: 1 base; junction bases outside the gene matches: 4. CDR3 size: 17 residues. Germline V gene data show CDR1 as KGHSH and CDR2 as LQKENI. CDR3 sequence (DNA): TGTGCCAGCTCACCACAGGGGACAGGGTTGAACACCGGGGAGCTGTTTTTT. Translated, it gives CASSPQGTGLNTGELFF.

The chain links TRBV7-2 to TRBJ2-7; D not resolved. The germline gives CDR1 SGHTA, CDR2 FQGNSA. Deletions cut 5 bases from V and 6 bases from J, with 11 bases between. CDR3 length: 12 amino acids. DNA for the CDR3: TGTGCCAGCAGCCTGCTGTACCCCGAGCAGTACTTC. Encoded protein: CASSLLYPEQYF.

This sequence joins TRBV7-9 and TRBJ1-1; D remains unclear. Germline V CDR1 and CDR2: SEHNR, FQNEAQ (reference sequence). The CDR3 has 14 amino acids. V shed 5 bases and J shed 0 bases, with 10 bases lying between them. The CDR3 loop reads CASSPDGMNTEAFF. The CDR3 DNA sequence: TGTGCCAGCAGCCCGGACGGTATGAACACTGAAGCTTTCTTT.

The V gene is TRBV3-1, the J gene TRBJ1-1, with D maybe TRBD1 (6 bases). The CDR3 is 13 residues long. Germline values: CDR1 LGHDT, CDR2 YNNKEL (reference sequence). The ends were cut back, 3 bases at V and 11 bases at J, with 16 bases in the middle. CDR3 nucleotide sequence: TGTGCCAGCAGCCACGGTCGGGGGCGACGTGCTTTCTTT. Translation gives CASSHGRGRRAFF.

This clonotype came up a few times. The rearrangement uses TRBV6-1 and TRBJ2-3; 7 bases match TRBD2. Per germline, CDR1 MNHNS and CDR2 SASEGT. The V and J ends lost 4 bases and 4 bases, in that order; junction bases with no gene match: 11. The CDR3 spans 16 residues. The CDR3 nucleotides read TGTGCCAGCAGTGGGGGAGGGGCCTCGGTCCCAGATACGCAGTATTTT. Protein sequence: CASSGGGASVPDTQYF.